This T cell receptor (beta chain) derives from a study of blood T cell repertoires in COVID-19 (TCRdb year 2020). Study-wide context: Samples from collaborators originated in the United States, Italy and Spain and spanned both the acute and convalescent phases of COVID-19. Samples came from the ongoing ImmuneRACE study (first 160 participants) plus 1,254 subjects from 6 global collaborators. The material from the prospective study consisted of cDNA or gDNA derived from T cells, B-cell-depleted T cells, or PBMCs. Nearly every sample came with metadata listing a de-identified subject ID, COVID-19 status, age in years and sex. The repertoires were released in a freely available public database intended as a resource for research on the immune response to SARS-CoV-2. The dataset comprised deeply sampled blood TCRbeta repertoires from subjects exposed to, actively infected with, or recovered from COVID-19. Where HLA class I and class II types were available, the types were taken from metadata supplied by the sample provider, not from assay-based typing. Broad study findings and their caveats: The amount of clinical and demographic metadata varied by source and participant and was provided uncurated.

Compared with germline, V lacks 3 bases and J lacks 2 bases; bases without a gene match: 8. Counted from cysteine to phenylalanine, this CDR3 has 16 amino acids. The only DNA kept is the CDR3, 48 bases in frame from the first base. CDR1 and CDR2, per the germline V gene, are SGHTA and FQGNSA. On this clone itself: What this receptor recognizes is not known. Base qualities were left out, and no much larger clone turns up one base away.

The collaborating institutions used their own protocols to collect whole blood in K2EDTA tubes. For TCRbeta analysis, collaborator samples were shipped as frozen whole blood, as isolated PBMCs, or as DNA extracted from either sample type. The immunoSEQ Assay, a bias-controlled multiplex PCR, was used to amplify TCRbeta CDR3 regions from genomic DNA. The original methods were these. Nucleated cell counts per sample were estimated from amplification of reference gene primers within the assay. To quantify the absolute abundance of each unique TCRbeta CDR3 rearrangement, sequence reads were collapsed and filtered. For each sample, productive Simpson clonality was calculated as the square root of Simpson's diversity index over productive rearrangements. The immuneACCESS repertoire file appears here via TCRdb, limited to in-frame rearrangements. These files lack a portion of the clones; in checked studies, under half of the deficit traces to unresolved V genes, and the cause of the others is not known. That table furnishes V, J and clone size, whereas the DNA furnished D and trimming. Within this sample are around 100,000 clones, with more than 75% of them counted one time only. Clones ranked in the top ten supply approximately 1.5% of the sample.

The rearranged chain carries TRBV7-2 and TRBJ1-2; TRBD1 matches 8 bases in the middle. The source is a man in his forties or fifties with acute or convalescent COVID-19. The sample taken for sequencing was peripheral blood. Here the CDR3 is given as CASSLRRQGANYGYTF. The sequence in DNA is TGTGCCAGCAGCTTGCGCAGGCAGGGGGCAAACTATGGCTACACCTTC.